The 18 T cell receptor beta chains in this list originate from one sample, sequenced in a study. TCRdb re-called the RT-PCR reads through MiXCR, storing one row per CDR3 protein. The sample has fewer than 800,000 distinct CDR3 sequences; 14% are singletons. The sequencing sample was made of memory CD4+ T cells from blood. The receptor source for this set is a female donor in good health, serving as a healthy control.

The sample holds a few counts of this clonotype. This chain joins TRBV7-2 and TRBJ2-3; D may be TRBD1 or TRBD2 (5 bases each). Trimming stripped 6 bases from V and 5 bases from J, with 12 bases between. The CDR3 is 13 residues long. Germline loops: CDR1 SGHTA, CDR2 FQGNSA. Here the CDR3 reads CASREGRVDTQYF. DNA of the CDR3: TGTGCCAGCAGAGAGGGGCGAGTAGATACGCAGTATTTT.

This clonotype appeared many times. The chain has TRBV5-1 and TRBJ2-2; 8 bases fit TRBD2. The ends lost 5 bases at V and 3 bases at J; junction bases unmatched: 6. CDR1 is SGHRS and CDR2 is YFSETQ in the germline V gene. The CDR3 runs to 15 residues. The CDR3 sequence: CASRTQAGDTGELFF. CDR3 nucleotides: TGCGCCAGCAGGACACAAGCGGGGGACACCGGGGAGCTGTTTTTT.

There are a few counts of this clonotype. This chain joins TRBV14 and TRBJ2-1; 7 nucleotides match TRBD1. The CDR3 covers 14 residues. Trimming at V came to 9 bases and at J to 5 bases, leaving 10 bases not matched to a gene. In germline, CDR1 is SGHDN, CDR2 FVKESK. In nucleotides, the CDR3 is TGTGCCAGTGGAACAGGGGCCCTCGACAATGAGCAGTTCTTC. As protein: CASGTGALDNEQFF.

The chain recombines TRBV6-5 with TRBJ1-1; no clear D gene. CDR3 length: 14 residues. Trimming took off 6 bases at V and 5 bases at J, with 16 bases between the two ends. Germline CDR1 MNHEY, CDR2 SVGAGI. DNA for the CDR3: TGTGCCAGCAGCTTTGAGCCGGCGGGGACTGAAGCTTTCTTT. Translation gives CASSFEPAGTEAFF.

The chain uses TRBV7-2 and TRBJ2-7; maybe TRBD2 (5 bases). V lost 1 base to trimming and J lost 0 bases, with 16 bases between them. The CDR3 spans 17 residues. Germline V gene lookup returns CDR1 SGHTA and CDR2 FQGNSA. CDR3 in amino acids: CASSLGLAGRHSYEQYF. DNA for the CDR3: TGTGCCAGCAGCTTAGGTTTGGCGGGCAGACACTCCTACGAGCAGTACTTC.

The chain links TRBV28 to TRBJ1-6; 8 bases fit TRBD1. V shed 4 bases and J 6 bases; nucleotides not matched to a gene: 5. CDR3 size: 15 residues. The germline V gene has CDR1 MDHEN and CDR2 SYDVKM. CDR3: CASSSTGDRNSPLHF. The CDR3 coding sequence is TGTGCCAGCAGTTCGACAGGGGATCGTAATTCACCCCTCCACTTT. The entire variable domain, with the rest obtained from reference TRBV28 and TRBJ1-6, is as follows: DVKVTQSSRYLVKRTGEKVFLECVQDMDHENMFWYRQDPGLGLRLIYFSYDVKMKEKGDIPEGYSVSREKKERFSLILESASTNQTSMYLCASSSTGDRNSPLHFGNGTRLTVT.

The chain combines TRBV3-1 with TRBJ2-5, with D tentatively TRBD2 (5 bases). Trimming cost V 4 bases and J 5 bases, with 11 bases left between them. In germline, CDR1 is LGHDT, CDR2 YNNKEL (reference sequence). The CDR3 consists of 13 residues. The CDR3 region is CASSRVRGETQYF. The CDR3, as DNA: TGTGCCAGCAGCCGGGTCAGAGGGGAGACCCAGTACTTC.

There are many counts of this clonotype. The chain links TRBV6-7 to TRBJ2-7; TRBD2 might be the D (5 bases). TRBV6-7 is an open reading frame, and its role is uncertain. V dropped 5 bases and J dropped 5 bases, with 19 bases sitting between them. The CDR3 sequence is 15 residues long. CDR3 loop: CASSPTISTEDEQYF. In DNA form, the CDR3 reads TGTGCCAGCAGTCCGACGATAAGTACGGAGGACGAGCAGTACTTC.

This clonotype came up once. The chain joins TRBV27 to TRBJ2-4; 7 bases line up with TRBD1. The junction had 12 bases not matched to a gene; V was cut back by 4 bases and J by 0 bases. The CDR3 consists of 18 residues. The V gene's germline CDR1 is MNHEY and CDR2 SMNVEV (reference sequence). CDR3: CASSSPTGKGIAKNIQYF. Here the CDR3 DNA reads TGTGCCAGCAGTTCCCCGACAGGGAAGGGAATAGCCAAAAACATTCAGTACTTC.

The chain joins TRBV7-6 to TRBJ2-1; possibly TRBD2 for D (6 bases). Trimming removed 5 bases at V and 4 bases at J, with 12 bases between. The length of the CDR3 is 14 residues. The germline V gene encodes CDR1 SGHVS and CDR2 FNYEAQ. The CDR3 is CASSPGGGYNEQFF. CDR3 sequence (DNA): TGTGCCAGCAGCCCCGGCGGAGGGTACAATGAGCAGTTCTTC. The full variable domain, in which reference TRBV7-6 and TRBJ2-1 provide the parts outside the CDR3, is GAGVSQSPRYKVTKRGQDVALRCDPISGHVSLYWYRQALGQGPEFLTYFNYEAQQDKSGLPNDRFSAERPEGSISTLTIQRTEQRDSAMYRCASSPGGGYNEQFFGPGTRLTVL.

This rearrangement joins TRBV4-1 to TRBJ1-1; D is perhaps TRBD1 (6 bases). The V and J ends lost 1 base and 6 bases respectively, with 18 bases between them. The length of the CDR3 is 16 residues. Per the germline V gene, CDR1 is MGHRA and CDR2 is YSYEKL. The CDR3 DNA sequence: TGCGCCAGCAGCCAAGTTGTTAGGACAGTTGAGGCTGAAGCTTTCTTT. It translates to CASSQVVRTVEAEAFF.

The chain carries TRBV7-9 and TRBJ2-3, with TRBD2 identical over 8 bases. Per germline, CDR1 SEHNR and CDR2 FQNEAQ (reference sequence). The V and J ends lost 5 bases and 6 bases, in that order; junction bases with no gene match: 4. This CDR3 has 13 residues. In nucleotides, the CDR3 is TGTGCCAGCAGCCGGGGGGGCCCCGATACGCAGTATTTT. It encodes CASSRGGPDTQYF.

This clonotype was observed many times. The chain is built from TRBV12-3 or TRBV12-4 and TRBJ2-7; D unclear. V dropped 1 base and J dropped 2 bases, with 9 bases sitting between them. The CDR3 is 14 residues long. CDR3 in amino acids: CASSLGVGTYEQYF. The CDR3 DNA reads TGTGCCAGCAGTTTAGGGGTGGGGACCTACGAGCAGTACTTC.

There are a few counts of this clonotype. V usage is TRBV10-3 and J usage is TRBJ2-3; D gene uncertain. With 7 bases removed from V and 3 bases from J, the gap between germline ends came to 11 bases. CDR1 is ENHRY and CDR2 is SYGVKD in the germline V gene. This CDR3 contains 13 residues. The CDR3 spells CAIKAFGTDTQYF. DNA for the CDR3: TGTGCCATCAAAGCGTTCGGGACAGATACGCAGTATTTT.

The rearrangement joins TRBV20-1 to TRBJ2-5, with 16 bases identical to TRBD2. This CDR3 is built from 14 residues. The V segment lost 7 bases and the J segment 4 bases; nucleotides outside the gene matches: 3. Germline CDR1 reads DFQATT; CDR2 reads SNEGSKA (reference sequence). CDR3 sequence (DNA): TGCAGTGTTGGGACTAGCGGGAGGGTAGAGACCCAGTACTTC. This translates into CSVGTSGRVETQYF.

This CDR3 reads CASSLKQLGSGANVLTF. The CDR3 nucleotides read TGCGCCAGCAGCTTGAAGCAGTTGGGTTCTGGGGCCAACGTCCTGACTTTC. The chain joins TRBV5-1 to TRBJ2-6; D is ambiguous. CDR3 size: 17 residues. Germline V gene sequence: CDR1 SGHRS, CDR2 YFSETQ. Trimming stripped 1 base from V and 1 base from J, with 12 bases between.

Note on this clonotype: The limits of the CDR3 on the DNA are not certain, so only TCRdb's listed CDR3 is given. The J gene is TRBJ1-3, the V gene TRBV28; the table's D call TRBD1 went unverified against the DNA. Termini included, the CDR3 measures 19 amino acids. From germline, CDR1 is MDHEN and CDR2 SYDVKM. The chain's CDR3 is CASKTGRPQAFFGQGTIYF.

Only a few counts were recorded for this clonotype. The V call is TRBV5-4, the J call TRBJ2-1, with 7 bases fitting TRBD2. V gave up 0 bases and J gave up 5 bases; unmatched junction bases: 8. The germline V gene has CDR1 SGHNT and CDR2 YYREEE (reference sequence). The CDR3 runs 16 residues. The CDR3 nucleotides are TGTGCCAGCAGCTTGGGGGGCGGGAGCCAAAACAATGAGCAGTTCTTC. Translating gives CASSLGGGSQNNEQFF.